The 25 T cell receptor beta chains below all came from one sample that was sequenced in a study of identical twins. TCRdb reprocessed the 5' RACE reads via MiXCR and lists one record per CDR3 protein. The data hold just under 550,000 distinct CDR3 sequences, with over 12% observed a single time. These records were also assigned to another study, of yellow fever vaccine responses in identical twins.

The sequencing input was CD4+ T cells sorted from blood. The receptors were sampled from a woman in her late teens or twenties in good health.

The rearrangement uses TRBV4-1 and TRBJ2-1; TRBD1 might be the D (5 bases). Trimming left V 0 bases short and J 10 bases short, with 10 bases between. This CDR3 is 13 amino acids long. Germline CDR1 reads MGHRA; CDR2 reads YSYEKL. The CDR3 DNA follows: TGCGCCAGCAGCCAAGAGCGGTGGACAGAGCAGTTCTTC. This translates into CASSQERWTEQFF.

The chain is built from TRBV6-6 and TRBJ2-1; D gene uncertain. Trimming cost V 2 bases and J 8 bases, with 10 bases left between them. The CDR3 has 13 amino acids. The germline CDR1 and CDR2 sequences are MNHNY and SVGAGI (reference sequence). The CDR3 sequence: CASSYGLAHEQFF. The CDR3, as DNA: TGTGCCAGCAGTTACGGCCTGGCCCATGAGCAGTTCTTC.

The sample holds a few counts of this clonotype. This chain uses TRBV20-1 with TRBJ2-3; D ambiguous. V was shortened by 1 base and J by 2 bases, with 4 bases between the two germline ends. The germline V gene encodes CDR1 DFQATT and CDR2 SNEGSKA (reference sequence). The length of the CDR3 is 12 residues. The DNA of the CDR3 is TGCAGTGCTAGAGGTAACACAGATACGCAGTATTTT. It encodes CSARGNTDTQYF.

The chain links TRBV20-1 to TRBJ1-1; D gene ambiguous. CDR1 is DFQATT, CDR2 SNEGSKA, per germline (reference sequence). The V end was cut by 7 bases, the J end by 0 bases, with 9 bases between. The CDR3 has 12 residues. DNA of the CDR3: TGCAGTGAACTAGGGTTGAACACTGAAGCTTTCTTT. It yields the protein CSELGLNTEAFF.

The V gene is TRBV12-3 or TRBV12-4, the J gene TRBJ2-1, with 8 positions matching TRBD2. This CDR3 contains 15 residues. Unmatched junction bases numbered 5, after V lost 6 bases and J lost 1 base. The CDR3 is CASSGTSYSYNEQFF. The DNA for the CDR3 is TGTGCCAGCAGCGGGACTAGTTATTCCTACAATGAGCAGTTCTTC.

This clonotype was picked up a small number of times. V gene TRBV29-1 combines with J gene TRBJ1-1, with 8 bases that match TRBD1. J lost 7 bases, V lost 6 bases, and 4 bases had no gene match. Germline V CDR1 and CDR2: SQVTM, ANQGSEA. The CDR3 spans 11 residues. The CDR3, as DNA: TGCAGCGTCTACGGACAGGGTGAAGCTTTCTTT. Its translation is CSVYGQGEAFF.

This chain joins TRBV5-1 and TRBJ2-5; D tentatively fits TRBD1 or TRBD2 (5 bases each). The CDR3 length is 14 residues. V was clipped by 4 bases and J by 7 bases, with 17 bases between them. Germline CDR1 is SGHRS and CDR2 is YFSETQ. The CDR3 loop is CASSAGPPRGTQYF. As DNA, the CDR3 is TGCGCCAGCAGCGCGGGCCCTCCGAGGGGGACCCAGTACTTC.

The rearrangement joins TRBV5-1 to TRBJ2-7, with D perhaps given as TRBD1 or TRBD2 (7 bases each). This CDR3 comprises 15 residues. Germline lookup yields CDR1 SGHRS and CDR2 YFSETQ. With 3 bases removed from V and 2 bases from J, the gap between germline ends came to 15 bases. CDR3 loop: CASSSQGGTAYEQYF. In DNA, the CDR3 is TGCGCCAGCAGCTCCCAGGGAGGGACAGCCTACGAGCAGTACTTC.

This clonotype was picked up a small number of times. The V call is TRBV11-2, the J call TRBJ2-1; no clear D gene. V lost 0 bases and J 3 bases, leaving 12 bases between the germline ends. Germline-derived CDR1 and CDR2 are SGHAT and FQNNGV. This CDR3 is built from 16 residues. CDR3 DNA sequence: TGTGCCAGCAGCTTAGATCGCCAGGAGAGCTACAATGAGCAGTTCTTC. Protein product: CASSLDRQESYNEQFF.

The chain couples TRBV5-1 to TRBJ2-5; no firm D call. V lost 0 bases to trimming and J lost 5 bases, with 14 bases between them. The CDR3 runs 15 residues. Germline V CDR1 and CDR2: SGHRS, YFSETQ. In nucleotides, the CDR3 is TGCGCCAGCAGCTTGGATCGGACGTTACGGGAGACCCAGTACTTC. It translates to CASSLDRTLRETQYF.

The V and J genes are TRBV12-3 or TRBV12-4 and TRBJ1-1; 7 bases fit TRBD1. The CDR3 totals 15 residues. The V gene end was trimmed by 5 bases and the J gene end by 4 bases; junction bases not matched to a gene: 10. CDR3 DNA sequence: TGTGCCAGCAGTGGCCAGGGGGAAGTAGGCACTGAAGCTTTCTTT. It translates to CASSGQGEVGTEAFF.

The chain couples TRBV11-2 to TRBJ2-4; D may correspond to TRBD1 or TRBD2 (5 bases each). Germline V CDR1 and CDR2: SGHAT, FQNNGV. The CDR3 extends over 15 amino acids. Trimming shortened V by 2 bases and J by 0 bases, and 8 bases separated the two germline ends. CDR3 region: CASSLRGLAKNIQYF. DNA of the CDR3: TGTGCCAGCAGCTTACGGGGCCTAGCCAAAAACATTCAGTACTTC.

V usage is TRBV7-9 and J usage is TRBJ2-1; D may be TRBD1 (5 bases). Germline V CDR1 and CDR2: SEHNR, FQNEAQ (reference sequence). V was pared by 1 base and J by 0 bases, with 13 bases between. CDR3 length: 17 residues. DNA for the CDR3: TGTGCCAGCAGCTTAGAACTTACAGGAAGCTCCTACAATGAGCAGTTCTTC. It is translated as CASSLELTGSSYNEQFF.

The genes are TRBV20-1 and TRBJ2-5; TRBD1 agrees at 7 bases. The CDR3 has 12 residues. Trimming cost V 4 bases and J 1 base; bases outside gene matches: 0. CDR1 DFQATT and CDR2 SNEGSKA come from the germline V gene (reference sequence). This CDR3 is CSATGGQETQYF. The CDR3 nucleotides read TGCAGTGCTACAGGGGGCCAAGAGACCCAGTACTTC.

This clonotype has just a few counts. The J gene is TRBJ1-5, the V gene TRBV6-1, with 8 bases aligning to TRBD1. The J segment lost 7 bases and the V segment lost 6 bases, leaving 11 bases of the junction unmatched. The CDR3 is made up of 15 amino acids. Germline-derived CDR1 and CDR2 are MNHNS and SASEGT. The CDR3 spells CASREWTGIDQPQHF. The CDR3 nucleotides read TGTGCCAGCAGAGAATGGACAGGGATCGACCAGCCCCAGCATTTT.

The rearrangement uses TRBV20-1 and TRBJ2-7, with TRBD1 as a possible D gene (6 bases). The CDR3 totals 13 residues. Germline V gene data show CDR1 as DFQATT and CDR2 as SNEGSKA (reference sequence). V lost 3 bases and J 0 bases, leaving 9 bases between the germline ends. Written as DNA, the CDR3 is TGCAGTGCTAGTGGGGGCCCCTCCTACGAGCAGTACTTC. Translated: CSASGGPSYEQYF.

The chain carries TRBV2 and TRBJ2-3, with 10 nucleotides matching TRBD2. This CDR3 is built from 17 residues. Losses at the gene ends were 7 bases for V and 5 bases for J; bases not matched to a gene: 15. Looked up from germline, CDR1 is SNHLY and CDR2 is FYNNEI. The CDR3 region is CASTQDIMKRGGDTQYF. In DNA, the CDR3 is TGTGCCAGCACCCAGGACATTATGAAGCGGGGGGGAGATACGCAGTATTTT.

The genes are TRBV5-1 and TRBJ2-7; TRBD1 matches 11 bases. Per germline, CDR1 SGHRS and CDR2 YFSETQ. V lost 0 bases and J lost 6; bases outside the gene matches: 11. CDR3 size: 17 residues. This CDR3 is CASSLGPSGTGGVEQYV. In nucleotides, the CDR3 is TGCGCCAGCAGCTTGGGCCCTTCCGGGACAGGGGGAGTCGAGCAGTACGTC.

The chain joins TRBV20-1 to TRBJ1-5, with TRBD1 as a possible D gene (6 bases). CDR3 length: 15 residues. Trimming removed 3 bases from V and 5 bases from J, with 17 bases in between. From germline, CDR1 is DFQATT and CDR2 SNEGSKA (reference sequence). The CDR3 nucleotides are TGCAGTGCTAGGATCGGTACAGGGAGTCATCAGCCCCAGCATTTT. It yields the protein CSARIGTGSHQPQHF.

In its sample, this clonotype was seen a few times. V gene TRBV9 combines with J gene TRBJ1-5; D remains unclear. Germline V gene data show CDR1 as SGDLS and CDR2 as YYNGEE. The CDR3 consists of 15 residues. V was clipped by 1 base and J by 3 bases, with 11 bases between them. The CDR3 DNA reads as TGTGCCAGCAGCGTAACCGACGGGCCCAATCAGCCCCAGCATTTT. This sequence encodes CASSVTDGPNQPQHF.

This clonotype was detected only a few times. V and J are TRBV6-5 and TRBJ2-1, with 7 positions matching TRBD1. The J segment lost 6 bases and the V segment lost 0 bases, leaving 5 bases of the junction unmatched. CDR1 and CDR2 (germline): MNHEY, SVGAGI. The CDR3 spans 15 residues. The CDR3 region is CASSYSWDSLNEQFF. CDR3 bases: TGTGCCAGCAGTTACTCTTGGGACAGCCTCAATGAGCAGTTCTTC.

The chain joins TRBV28 to TRBJ2-1; unclear D gene. V was clipped by 3 bases and J by 4 bases, with 13 bases between them. This CDR3 contains 15 residues. Per germline, CDR1 MDHEN and CDR2 SYDVKM. The CDR3 sequence: CASSLMGMGYNEQFF. The DNA of the CDR3 is TGTGCCAGCAGTTTGATGGGGATGGGATACAATGAGCAGTTCTTC.

The rearrangement uses TRBV5-5 and TRBJ2-5; no definite D call. CDR3 size: 14 residues. V was shortened by 4 bases and J by 4 bases, with 14 bases between the two germline ends. CDR1 and CDR2 from the germline V gene are SGHKS and YYEKEE (reference sequence). The CDR3 protein is CASSINPVGETQYF. CDR3 nucleotide sequence: TGTGCCAGCAGCATTAATCCCGTCGGAGAGACCCAGTACTTC.

The chain recombines TRBV18 with TRBJ2-1; possibly TRBD2 for D (6 bases). This CDR3 contains 13 residues. The germline V gene has CDR1 KGHSH and CDR2 LQKENI. The V end was cut by 8 bases, the J end by 7 bases, with 15 bases between. DNA for the CDR3: TGTGCCAGCCTCTCGGAGCGGGCAAATGAGCAGTTCTTC. Protein: CASLSERANEQFF. The full variable domain, its missing parts supplied by reference TRBV18 and TRBJ2-1, is NAGVMQNPRHLVRRRGQEARLRCSPMKGHSHVYWYRQLPEEGLKFMVYLQKENIIDESGMPKERFSAEFPKEGPSILRIQQVVRGDSAAYFCASLSERANEQFFGPGTRLTVL.

This clonotype turned up a few times. V usage is TRBV4-2 and J usage is TRBJ2-5; D uncertain. Trimming pared 1 base from V and 2 bases from J, leaving 11 bases between. The length of the CDR3 is 15 residues. Germline-derived CDR1 and CDR2 are LGHNA and YNFKEQ. In DNA form, the CDR3 reads TGTGCCAGCAGCCAAGCGTTCAAGGAACAAGAGACCCAGTACTTC. This codes for CASSQAFKEQETQYF.